This T cell receptor beta chain was recovered during a study of identical twins. Regarding the study as a whole: Monozygotic twin pairs showed more out-of-frame TCR alpha sharing than models estimated.

The germline V gene encodes CDR1 DFQATT and CDR2 SNEGSKA (reference sequence). Trimming took 2 bases from V and 7 from J, leaving 12 bases between them. The CDR3 contains 13 residues. cDNA molecules carried unique molecular identifiers, and template switching added a universal primer site. TCRdb ran MiXCR on the 5' RACE reads and lists one entry per CDR3 protein. This sample has 1.5 million to 2 million distinct CDR3 sequences; about 32% occur once, and the top ten carry about 0.27%. With respect to this clonotype: No antigen is known for it.

Sample: cord blood. The genes are TRBV20-1 and TRBJ2-1, with D tentatively TRBD2 (5 bases). This sequence originates from a newborn girl in good health. The CDR3 coding sequence is TGCAGTGCTAGACTAGCCTACCAGAATGAGCAGTTCTTC. Protein: CSARLAYQNEQFF.